The clone carrying this TCR beta chain was detected only once. This record belongs to a study of blood T cell repertoires in COVID-19. Study-wide background: The samples span acute and convalescent COVID-19 from the United States, Italy and Spain. PBMCs, B-cell-depleted T cells, or T cells provided the cDNA or gDNA that made up the material.

There are 14 residues in the CDR3. Between the trimmed V and J ends, which lost 0 bases and 7 bases, there was a span of 10 bases. Germline V gives CDR1 MNHEY, CDR2 SVGAGI. Authors' analysis steps: Using reference gene primer amplification, nucleated cell counts were estimated. Libraries were prepared by immunoSEQ multiplex PCR; TCRdb keeps only in-frame clonotypes and omits some of them. From that table come the V and J calls and clone size; the DNA was used to work out D and trimming. Found here are about 76,000 clones, around nine tenths of them singletons; the top ten hold about 5.8%. This clonotype was obtained from a human donor in a cohort sampled during active COVID-19. The rearrangement joins TRBV6-5 to TRBJ1-5; weak D call: TRBD1 (5 bases). Sequences were obtained from peripheral blood. The CDR3 here is CASSYSGGWQPQHF. The CDR3 DNA follows: TGTGCCAGCAGTTACTCGGGGGGATGGCAGCCCCAGCATTTT.